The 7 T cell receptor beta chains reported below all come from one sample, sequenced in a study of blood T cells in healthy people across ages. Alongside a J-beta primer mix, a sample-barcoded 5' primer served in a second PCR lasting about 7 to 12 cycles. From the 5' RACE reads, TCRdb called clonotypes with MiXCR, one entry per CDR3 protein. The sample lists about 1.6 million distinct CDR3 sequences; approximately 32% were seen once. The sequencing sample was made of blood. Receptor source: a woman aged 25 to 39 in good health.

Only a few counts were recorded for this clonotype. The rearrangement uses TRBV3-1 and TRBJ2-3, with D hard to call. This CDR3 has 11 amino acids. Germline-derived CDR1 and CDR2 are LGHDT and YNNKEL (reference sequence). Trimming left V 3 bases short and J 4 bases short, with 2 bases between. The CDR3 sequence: CASSHSDTQYF. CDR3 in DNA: TGTGCCAGCAGCCATTCAGATACGCAGTATTTT.

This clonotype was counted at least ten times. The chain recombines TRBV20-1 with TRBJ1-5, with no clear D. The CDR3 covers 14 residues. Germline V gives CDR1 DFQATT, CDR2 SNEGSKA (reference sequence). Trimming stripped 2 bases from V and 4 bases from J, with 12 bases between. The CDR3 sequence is CSARLGPANQPQHF. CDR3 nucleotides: TGCAGTGCTAGATTAGGTCCCGCAAATCAGCCCCAGCATTTT.

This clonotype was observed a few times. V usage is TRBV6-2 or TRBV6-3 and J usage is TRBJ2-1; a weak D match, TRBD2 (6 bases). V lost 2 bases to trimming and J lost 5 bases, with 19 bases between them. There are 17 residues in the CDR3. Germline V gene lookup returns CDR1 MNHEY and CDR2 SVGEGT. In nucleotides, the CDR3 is TGTGCCAGCAGTTACCTCAGACTCGGGGGTTGGGACAATGAGCAGTTCTTC. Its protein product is CASSYLRLGGWDNEQFF.

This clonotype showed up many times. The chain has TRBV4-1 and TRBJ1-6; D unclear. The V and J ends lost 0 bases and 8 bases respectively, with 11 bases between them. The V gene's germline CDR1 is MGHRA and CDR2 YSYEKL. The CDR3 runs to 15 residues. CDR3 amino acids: CASSQEPVGYSPLHF. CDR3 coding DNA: TGCGCCAGCAGCCAAGAGCCCGTTGGGTATTCACCCCTCCACTTT.

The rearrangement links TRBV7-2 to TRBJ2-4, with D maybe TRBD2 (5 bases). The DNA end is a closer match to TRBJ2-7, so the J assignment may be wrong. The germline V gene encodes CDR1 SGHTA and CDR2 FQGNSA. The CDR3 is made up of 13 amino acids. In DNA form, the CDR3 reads TGTGCCAGCAGCCAACCGCGGGCGGGCGAGCAGTACTTC. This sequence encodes CASSQPRAGEQYF.

CDR3 sequence reads: CASSPSSGTLYNEQFF. The CDR3 DNA sequence: TGTGCCAGCAGCCCGAGCAGCGGGACGCTTTACAATGAGCAGTTCTTC. The V and J genes are TRBV7-2 and TRBJ2-1; 7 positions match TRBD2. V was pared by 5 bases and J by 4 bases, with 11 bases of the junction left unmatched. Per germline, CDR1 SGHTA and CDR2 FQGNSA. This CDR3 has 16 residues.

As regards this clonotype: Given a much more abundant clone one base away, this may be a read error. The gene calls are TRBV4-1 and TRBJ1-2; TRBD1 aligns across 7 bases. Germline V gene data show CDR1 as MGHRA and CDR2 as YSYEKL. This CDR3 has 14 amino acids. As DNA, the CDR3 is TGCGCCGGCAGCCAACCGGGACAGATTGTTGGCTACACCTTC. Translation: CAGSQPGQIVGYTF.